The 30 T cell receptor beta chains given below trace back to one sample, sequenced in a study of beta chain features in type 1 diabetes. The authors reverse transcribed all of the isolated RNA, so sequencing captured expressed TCRB transcripts. Clones were read by immunoSEQ multiplex PCR, and TCRdb kept only the in-frame ones, dropping some. The table records roughly 610,000 clones, less than 20% of them present only once. What was sequenced was naive CD4+ T cells from blood. The receptors were gathered from a man younger than 35 in good health.

CDR3 bases: TGCGCCAGCGGCGGGCAGGGCGAGGAGAACACTGAAGCTTTCTTT. Its translation is CASGGQGEENTEAFF. This rearrangement joins TRBV5-1 to TRBJ1-1; a possible D gene is TRBD1 (5 bases). V lost 7 bases and J lost 1, with 17 bases in between. The CDR3 covers 15 residues. Germline loops: CDR1 SGHRS, CDR2 YFSETQ.

This clone has more than one count but fewer than ten. The genes are TRBV10-3 and TRBJ2-1; D is unclear. CDR3 size: 15 residues. The V and J ends lost 0 bases and 0 bases respectively, with 6 bases between them. Germline V gene lookup returns CDR1 ENHRY and CDR2 SYGVKD. CDR3 residues: CAISESVSSYNEQFF. As DNA, the CDR3 is TGTGCCATCAGTGAGTCGGTAAGCTCCTACAATGAGCAGTTCTTC.

This clone was recorded only once. Written as DNA, the CDR3 is TGTGCCAGCAGACAGGGGCCAGAGACCCAGTACTTC. It is translated as CASRQGPETQYF. The chain uses TRBV6-5 and TRBJ2-5; 7 nucleotides match TRBD1. The CDR3 covers 12 residues. Per the germline V gene, CDR1 is MNHEY and CDR2 is SVGAGI. V lost 6 bases and J lost 4; bases outside the gene matches: 2.

The CDR3 here is CASSYGTDNSPLHF. CDR3 sequence (DNA): TGTGCCAGCAGTTACGGGACAGACAATTCACCCCTCCACTTT. The rearrangement joins TRBV6-5 to TRBJ1-6; TRBD1 agrees at 7 bases. J lost 7 bases, V lost 2 bases, and 2 bases had no gene match. CDR3 length: 14 amino acids. The V gene's germline CDR1 is MNHEY and CDR2 SVGAGI.

This clone turned up a few times. V gene TRBV7-2 combines with J gene TRBJ2-3, with D possibly TRBD2 on 6 matching bases. Germline CDR1 reads SGHTA; CDR2 reads FQGNSA. Trimming removed 6 bases at V and 2 bases at J, with 15 bases between. The CDR3 is 15 amino acids. In DNA form, the CDR3 reads TGTGCCAGCAGACCCCCGGGACTTCCCACAGATACGCAGTATTTT. Its translation is CASRPPGLPTDTQYF.

The J gene is TRBJ1-2, the V gene TRBV6-5; D gene unclear. The CDR3 runs 16 residues. CDR1 MNHEY and CDR2 SVGAGI come from the germline V gene. V was cut by 0 bases and J by 4 bases, with 15 bases left in between. The CDR3 spells CASSYSANIARYGYTF. In DNA form, the CDR3 reads TGTGCCAGCAGTTACTCGGCTAATATAGCGCGCTATGGCTACACCTTC.

The CDR3 loop is CASSATGALETQYF. In DNA form, the CDR3 reads TGTGCCAGCAGTGCGACAGGGGCTCTAGAGACCCAGTACTTC. The chain carries TRBV2 and TRBJ2-5; TRBD1 aligns across 8 bases. This CDR3 contains 14 residues. After removal of 4 bases from V and 4 bases from J, the junction contained 5 bases not matched to a gene. Germline V gives CDR1 SNHLY, CDR2 FYNNEI.

The chain links TRBV15 to TRBJ2-1; no reliable D call. Germline loops: CDR1 LNHNV, CDR2 YYDKDF (reference sequence). This CDR3 spans 14 amino acids. Trimming left V 3 bases short and J 8 bases short, with 14 bases between. CDR3 bases: TGTGCCACCAGCAGTCCTAGGGCCCATCATGAGCAGTTCTTC. This sequence encodes CATSSPRAHHEQFF.

The DNA of the CDR3 is TGTGCCAGCAGCGTAGCTCTGATTTCCTCTGGGGCCAACGTCCTGACTTTC. This gives the protein CASSVALISSGANVLTF. This chain joins TRBV9 and TRBJ2-6; D is undetermined. V shed 0 bases and J shed 0 bases, with 10 bases lying between them. The germline CDR1 and CDR2 sequences are SGDLS and YYNGEE. This CDR3 comprises 17 residues.

This sequence joins TRBV7-3 and TRBJ2-5; 12 positions match TRBD2. V dropped 1 base and J dropped 4; count of bases not matched to a gene: 1. The CDR3 sequence is 15 residues long. Germline CDR1 is SGHTA and CDR2 is FQGTGA. CDR3 DNA: TGTGCCAGCAGCTTAAAGACTAGCGGGGGAGAGACCCAGTACTTC. Its protein product is CASSLKTSGGETQYF.

The V gene is TRBV29-1, the J gene TRBJ1-2; a weak D match, TRBD1 (5 bases). The germline gives CDR1 SQVTM, CDR2 ANQGSEA. The V gene lost 7 bases and the J gene lost 0 bases, with 18 bases spanning the gap. CDR3 size: 15 residues. DNA for the CDR3: TGCAGCGCCCCTGAGGTGGGACTATCTAACTATGGCTACACCTTC. Its protein product is CSAPEVGLSNYGYTF.

This clone was detected only a few times. This sequence joins TRBV30 and TRBJ1-5; perhaps TRBD1 as D (5 bases). The CDR3 totals 12 residues. V gave up 2 bases and J gave up 9 bases, with 11 bases separating them. Germline loops: CDR1 GTSNPN, CDR2 SVGIG (reference sequence). In nucleotides, the CDR3 is TGTGCCTGGAGTTTCCTCGGGGGGCCCCAGCATTTT. Translation: CAWSFLGGPQHF.

This chain connects TRBV7-2 to TRBJ2-7; a weak D match, TRBD1 (6 bases). CDR1 and CDR2 (germline): SGHTA, FQGNSA. The CDR3 runs 14 residues. Trimming left V 6 bases short and J 2 bases short, with 14 bases between. The CDR3, as DNA: TGTGCCAGCAGGAACAGGGCCGGGGCCTACGAGCAGTACTTC. The encoded protein is CASRNRAGAYEQYF.

This rearrangement joins TRBV4-1 to TRBJ1-5; D gene uncertain. Germline V gives CDR1 MGHRA, CDR2 YSYEKL. V lost 1 base to trimming and J lost 2 bases, with 9 bases between them. CDR3 length: 15 amino acids. The CDR3 spells CASSQGVTGNQPQHF. CDR3 coding DNA: TGCGCCAGCAGCCAAGGGGTTACGGGCAATCAGCCCCAGCATTTT.

The chain joins TRBV7-3 to TRBJ2-1; 8 bases fit TRBD1. The CDR3 totals 13 residues. CDR1 SGHTA and CDR2 FQGTGA come from the germline V gene. Trimming took 5 bases from V and 7 from J; bases not matched to a gene: 4. CDR3 in DNA: TGTGCCAGCAGCCGGGACAGGTTAAATGAGCAGTTCTTC. It encodes CASSRDRLNEQFF.

V is TRBV28 and J is TRBJ1-1; D remains ambiguous. The length of the CDR3 is 12 residues. V was pared by 5 bases and J by 6 bases, with 10 bases between. CDR1 is MDHEN and CDR2 is SYDVKM in the germline V gene. The CDR3 sequence is CASSPPGSEAFF. The CDR3 DNA is TGTGCCAGCAGTCCACCGGGCTCTGAAGCTTTCTTT. Using reference TRBV28 and TRBJ1-1 for the parts outside the CDR3, the full variable domain is DVKVTQSSRYLVKRTGEKVFLECVQDMDHENMFWYRQDPGLGLRLIYFSYDVKMKEKGDIPEGYSVSREKKERFSLILESASTNQTSMYLCASSPPGSEAFFGQGTRLTVV.

This clone was seen a few times. The chain combines TRBV5-4 with TRBJ2-3; D is undetermined. This CDR3 is built from 12 residues. V lost 0 bases and J 5 bases, leaving 4 bases between the germline ends. CDR1 and CDR2 (germline): SGHNT, YYREEE (reference sequence). The CDR3: CASSLEVDTQYF. CDR3 DNA: TGTGCCAGCAGCTTGGAGGTAGATACGCAGTATTTT.

This clone came up a few times. The CDR3 nucleotides read TGTGCCAGCAGTTACGGAACAGGGGGCTTGGATACGCAGTATTTT. Translating it yields CASSYGTGGLDTQYF. The chain employs TRBV6-5 and TRBJ2-3; 9 bases match TRBD1. Germline lookup yields CDR1 MNHEY and CDR2 SVGAGI. The CDR3 extends over 15 amino acids. V shed 2 bases, J shed 6 bases, and the junction held 6 bases outside the gene matches.

This clone has just a few counts. This chain links TRBV6-5 with TRBJ1-2; possibly TRBD1 for D (6 bases). CDR1 MNHEY and CDR2 SVGAGI come from the germline V gene. Deletions cut 6 bases from V and 4 bases from J, with 18 bases between. This CDR3 region has 15 residues. The CDR3 DNA sequence: TGTGCCAGCAGACAGGCCGGGGGGGCTGTCTATGGCTACACCTTC. Protein: CASRQAGGAVYGYTF.

This chain links TRBV5-1 with TRBJ2-2; D is perhaps TRBD2 (7 bases). The CDR3 consists of 16 residues. The V end was cut by 4 bases, the J end by 5 bases, with 18 bases between. Germline-derived CDR1 and CDR2 are SGHRS and YFSETQ. CDR3 sequence: CASSPRVQGGTGELFF. The CDR3 DNA is TGCGCCAGCAGCCCCCGAGTACAGGGAGGGACCGGGGAGCTGTTTTTT.

This clone was seen a few times. The chain is built from TRBV2 and TRBJ2-7; D is unclear. Trimming left V 6 bases short and J 3 bases short, with 6 bases between. CDR3 length: 11 residues. Germline lookup yields CDR1 SNHLY and CDR2 FYNNEI. The CDR3 is CASRAYYEQYF. The CDR3 bases are TGTGCCAGCAGAGCTTACTACGAGCAGTACTTC.

For this clone: This sample includes further DNA sequences coding for the same CDR3. V gene TRBV7-2 combines with J gene TRBJ1-5, with D maybe TRBD1 (6 bases). Germline CDR1 is SGHTA and CDR2 is FQGNSA. V lost 4 bases and J lost 2, with 9 bases in between. The CDR3 has 14 residues. The CDR3 loop reads CASSSRGGNQPQHF. CDR3 sequence (DNA): TGTGCCAGCAGCTCCAGGGGAGGCAATCAGCCCCAGCATTTT.

In its sample, this clone was seen a few times. The gene calls are TRBV27 and TRBJ1-1; D remains ambiguous. Trimming took 3 bases from V and 1 from J, leaving 12 bases between them. Germline assignment: CDR1 MNHEY and CDR2 SMNVEV (reference sequence). The CDR3 consists of 15 residues. In DNA form, the CDR3 reads TGTGCCAGCAGTTTGAGTGCAGGCGGGAACACTGAAGCTTTCTTT. Its protein is CASSLSAGGNTEAFF.

The chain employs TRBV7-2 and TRBJ1-6; no reliable D call. Germline V gives CDR1 SGHTA, CDR2 FQGNSA. The CDR3 contains 14 residues. The ends were cut back, 5 bases at V and 14 bases at J, with 19 bases in the middle. CDR3 nucleotides: TGTGCCAGCAGCCACCTTGACACTTCAGGAACCCTCCACTTT. This codes for CASSHLDTSGTLHF.

V usage is TRBV5-1 and J usage is TRBJ1-1; TRBD1 agrees at 9 bases. V dropped 4 bases and J dropped 1; count of bases not matched to a gene: 8. This CDR3 region has 16 residues. Germline CDR1 is SGHRS and CDR2 is YFSETQ. CDR3 DNA: TGCGCCAGCAGCCCGCGGACGGGACAGGGGAACACTGAAGCTTTCTTT. This sequence encodes CASSPRTGQGNTEAFF. Using reference TRBV5-1 and TRBJ1-1 for the parts outside the CDR3, the full variable domain is KAGVTQTPRYLIKTRGQQVTLSCSPISGHRSVSWYQQTPGQGLQFLFEYFSETQRNKGNFPGRFSGRQFSNSRSEMNVSTLELGDSALYLCASSPRTGQGNTEAFFGQGTRLTVV.

This clone was found a few times. The chain employs TRBV9 and TRBJ2-1; possibly TRBD1 or TRBD2 for D (6 bases each). V shed 7 bases and J shed 12 bases, with 26 bases lying between them. The germline gives CDR1 SGDLS, CDR2 YYNGEE. The CDR3 is 15 residues long. The CDR3 reads CASSGGGLSTMRQFF. DNA of the CDR3: TGTGCCAGCTCCGGGGGCGGACTATCTACAATGAGGCAGTTCTTC.

V gene TRBV27 combines with J gene TRBJ1-5; 7 bases line up with TRBD1. Germline V gene sequence: CDR1 MNHEY, CDR2 SMNVEV (reference sequence). This CDR3 has 16 residues. The junction had 4 bases not matched to a gene; V was cut back by 2 bases and J by 0 bases. This CDR3 reads CASSLGTANSNQPQHF. The DNA for the CDR3 is TGTGCCAGCAGTTTAGGGACAGCTAATAGCAATCAGCCCCAGCATTTT.

In its sample, this clone was seen a few times. The chain combines TRBV7-9 with TRBJ1-1; D is ambiguous. The CDR3 runs 15 residues. Germline V gives CDR1 SEHNR, CDR2 FQNEAQ (reference sequence). V lost 2 bases to trimming and J lost 4 bases, with 14 bases between them. The DNA for the CDR3 is TGTGCCAGCAGCTTATCCCGGCGGCCGGGCACTGAAGCTTTCTTT. It specifies CASSLSRRPGTEAFF. Using reference TRBV7-9 and TRBJ1-1 for the parts outside the CDR3, the full variable domain is DTGVSQNPRHKITKRGQNVTFRCDPISEHNRLYWYRQTLGQGPEFLTYFQNEAQLEKSRLLSDRFSAERPKGSFSTLEIQRTEQGDSAMYLCASSLSRRPGTEAFFGQGTRLTVV.

V usage is TRBV18 and J usage is TRBJ1-2; no reliable D call. There are 14 residues in the CDR3. Looked up from germline, CDR1 is KGHSH and CDR2 is LQKENI. With 2 bases removed from V and 8 bases from J, the gap between germline ends came to 15 bases. This chain's CDR3 is CASSPKDSVSGYTF. The CDR3 DNA is TGTGCCAGCTCACCAAAGGATTCGGTGTCCGGCTACACCTTC.

The V and J genes are TRBV15 and TRBJ2-3; TRBD2 aligns across 7 bases. Germline V gene data show CDR1 as LNHNV and CDR2 as YYDKDF (reference sequence). This CDR3 is built from 17 residues. The V gene end was trimmed by 2 bases and the J gene end by 0 bases; junction bases not matched to a gene: 8. The CDR3 here is CATSRSSSGTSTDTQYF. The CDR3 nucleotides read TGTGCCACCAGCAGAAGTTCTAGCGGTACTAGCACAGATACGCAGTATTTT.